The T cell receptor (beta chain) described here comes from a study of blood T cells in healthy people across ages. Study results and caveats: Both naive CD4+ cell counts and diversity were greater in long-lived donors than in aged donors.

This clonotype was observed a handful of times. Its antigen is as yet unknown. Each sample used at least 7 million PBMCs. A second PCR of 7 to 11 cycles used a sample-barcoded 5' primer and a J-beta primer mix. One entry per CDR3 protein, called by TCRdb with MiXCR from the 5' RACE reads. The sample holds some 550,000 distinct CDR3 sequences, under 55% seen once. Germline lookup yields CDR1 SQVTM and CDR2 ANQGSEA. Trimming took 4 bases from V and 1 from J, leaving 10 bases between them. This CDR3 contains 13 residues. The receptor was derived from an elderly man in good health. The sample taken for sequencing was blood. V and J are TRBV29-1 and TRBJ2-5; D is undetermined. The CDR3 spells CSVGRWGQETQYF. CDR3 in DNA: TGCAGCGTTGGCCGTTGGGGCCAAGAGACCCAGTACTTC.